These 3 T cell receptor beta chains share one sample of origin, sequenced in a study of blood T cell repertoires in COVID-19. Clones were sequenced by immunoSEQ multiplex PCR, and TCRdb holds only the in-frame ones, with some missing. The data show approximately 170,000 clones, with under 90% seen just once and more than 10% held by the top ten. The material sequenced was PBMCs or T cells enriched from blood (not recorded which). The source of these receptors is a man aged 45-60 years who had recovered from COVID-19.

The V gene is TRBV24-1, the J gene TRBJ1-3; the D is unclear. The CDR3 consists of 14 residues. Trimming took 1 base from V and 1 from J, leaving 4 bases between them. The V gene's germline CDR1 is KGHDR and CDR2 SFDVKD. CDR3 in amino acids: CATSDFPSGNTIYF. CDR3 bases: TGTGCCACCAGTGATTTCCCTTCTGGAAACACCATATATTTT.

This clone appeared a single time. The rearrangement uses TRBV2 and TRBJ2-7, with a tentative D call TRBD1 (5 bases). V was cut by 5 bases and J by 6 bases, with 11 bases left in between. Per the germline V gene, CDR1 is SNHLY and CDR2 is FYNNEI. This CDR3 region has 12 residues. CDR3 sequence reads: CASSLGQGEQYF. For the CDR3, the DNA is TGTGCCAGCAGTTTAGGTCAGGGCGAGCAGTACTTC.

The rearrangement joins TRBV5-6 to TRBJ1-2; a possible D gene is TRBD1 (5 bases). CDR1 is SGHDT and CDR2 is YYEEEE in the germline V gene. The length of the CDR3 is 12 residues. V lost 0 bases and J 6 bases, leaving 6 bases between the germline ends. The CDR3 bases are TGTGCCAGCAGCTTGGGCAGGGATGGCTACACCTTC. It translates to CASSLGRDGYTF. The variable domain in full, completed from reference TRBV5-6 and TRBJ1-2, reads DAGVTQSPTHLIKTRGQQVTLRCSPKSGHDTVSWYQQALGQGPQFIFQYYEEEERQRGNFPDRFSGHQFPNYSSELNVNALLLGDSALYLCASSLGRDGYTFGSGTRLTVV.